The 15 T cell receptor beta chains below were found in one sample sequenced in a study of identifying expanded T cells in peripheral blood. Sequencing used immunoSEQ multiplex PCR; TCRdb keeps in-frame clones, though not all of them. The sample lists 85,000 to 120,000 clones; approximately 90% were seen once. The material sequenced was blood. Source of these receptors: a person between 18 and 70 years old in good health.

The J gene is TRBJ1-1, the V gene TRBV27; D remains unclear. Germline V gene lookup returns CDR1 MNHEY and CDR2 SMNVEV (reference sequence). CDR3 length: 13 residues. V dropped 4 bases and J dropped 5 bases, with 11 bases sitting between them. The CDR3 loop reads CASSSRTVTEAFF. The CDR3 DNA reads TGTGCCAGCAGTTCCAGGACGGTGACTGAAGCTTTCTTT.

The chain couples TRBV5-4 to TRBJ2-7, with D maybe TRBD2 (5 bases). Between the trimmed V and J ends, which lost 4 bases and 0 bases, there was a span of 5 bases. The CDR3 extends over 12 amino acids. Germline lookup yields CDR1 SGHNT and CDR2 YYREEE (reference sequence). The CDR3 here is CASSGSSYEQYF. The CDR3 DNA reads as TGTGCCAGCAGCGGGAGCTCCTACGAGCAGTACTTC.

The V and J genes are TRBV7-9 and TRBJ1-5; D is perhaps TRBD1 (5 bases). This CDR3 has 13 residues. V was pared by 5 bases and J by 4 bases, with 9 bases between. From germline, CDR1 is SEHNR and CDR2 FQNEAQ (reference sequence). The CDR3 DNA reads TGTGCCAGCAGCCCCCGGGGGAATCAGCCCCAGCATTTT. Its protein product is CASSPRGNQPQHF.

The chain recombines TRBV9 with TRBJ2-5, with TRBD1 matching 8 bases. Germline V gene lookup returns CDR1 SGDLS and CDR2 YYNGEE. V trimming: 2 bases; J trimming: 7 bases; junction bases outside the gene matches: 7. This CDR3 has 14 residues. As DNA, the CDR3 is TGTGCCAGCAGCGTTCAGGGGGCCGGGGGGACCCAGTACTTC. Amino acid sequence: CASSVQGAGGTQYF.

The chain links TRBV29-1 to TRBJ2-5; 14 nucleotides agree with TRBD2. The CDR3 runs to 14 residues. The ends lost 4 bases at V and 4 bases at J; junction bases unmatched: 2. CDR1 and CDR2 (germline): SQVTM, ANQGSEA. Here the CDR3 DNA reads TGCAGCGTTGTAGGGACTAGCGGGGGAGAGACCCAGTACTTC. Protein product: CSVVGTSGGETQYF.

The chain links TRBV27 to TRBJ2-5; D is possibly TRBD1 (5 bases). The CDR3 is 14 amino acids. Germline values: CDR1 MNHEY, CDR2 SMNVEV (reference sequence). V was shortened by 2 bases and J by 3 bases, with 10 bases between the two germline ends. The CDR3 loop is CASSLVGPEETQYF. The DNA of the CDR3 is TGTGCCAGCAGTTTAGTGGGGCCCGAAGAGACCCAGTACTTC.

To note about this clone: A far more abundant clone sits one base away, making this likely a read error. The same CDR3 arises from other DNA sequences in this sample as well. In nucleotides, the CDR3 is TGTGCCAGCAGCCGATCTTCCGGACAGGGAACAGAGACCCAGTACTTC. Translated: CASSRSSGQGTETQYF. The gene calls are TRBV7-9 and TRBJ2-5, with TRBD1 matching 8 bases. The CDR3 sequence is 16 residues long. The junction had 12 bases not matched to a gene; V was cut back by 5 bases and J by 4 bases. Germline CDR1 and CDR2: SEHNR and FQNEAQ (reference sequence).

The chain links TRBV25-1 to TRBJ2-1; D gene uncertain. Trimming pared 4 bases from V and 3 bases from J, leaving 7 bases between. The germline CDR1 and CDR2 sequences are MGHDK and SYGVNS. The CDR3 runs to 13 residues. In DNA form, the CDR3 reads TGTGCCAGCAGTGGGGCAGGCTACAATGAGCAGTTCTTC. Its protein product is CASSGAGYNEQFF.

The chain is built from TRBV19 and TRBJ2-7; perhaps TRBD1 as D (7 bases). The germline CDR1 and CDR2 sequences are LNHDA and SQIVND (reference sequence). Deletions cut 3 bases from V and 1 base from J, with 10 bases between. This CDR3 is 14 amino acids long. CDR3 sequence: CASSMAGGSYEQYF. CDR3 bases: TGTGCCAGTAGTATGGCAGGGGGGTCCTACGAGCAGTACTTC.

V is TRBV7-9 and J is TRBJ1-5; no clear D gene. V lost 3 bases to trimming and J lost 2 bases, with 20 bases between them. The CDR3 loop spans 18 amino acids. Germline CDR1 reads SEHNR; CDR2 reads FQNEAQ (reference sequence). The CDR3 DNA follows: TGTGCCAGCAGCTTTTTCTCCCGGGGATTCCAGGGCAATCAGCCCCAGCATTTT. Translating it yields CASSFFSRGFQGNQPQHF.

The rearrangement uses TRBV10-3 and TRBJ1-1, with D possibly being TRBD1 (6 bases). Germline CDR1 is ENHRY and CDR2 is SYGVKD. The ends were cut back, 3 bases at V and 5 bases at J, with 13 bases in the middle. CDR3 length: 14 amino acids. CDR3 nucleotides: TGTGCCATCAGTGACCAGGGGAAGGGAACTGAAGCTTTCTTT. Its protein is CAISDQGKGTEAFF.

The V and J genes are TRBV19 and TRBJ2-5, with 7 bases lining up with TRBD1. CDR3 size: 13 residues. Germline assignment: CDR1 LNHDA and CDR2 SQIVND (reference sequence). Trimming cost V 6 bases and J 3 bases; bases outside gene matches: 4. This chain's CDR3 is CASRQGRKETQYF. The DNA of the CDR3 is TGTGCCAGTAGACAGGGGCGGAAAGAGACCCAGTACTTC.

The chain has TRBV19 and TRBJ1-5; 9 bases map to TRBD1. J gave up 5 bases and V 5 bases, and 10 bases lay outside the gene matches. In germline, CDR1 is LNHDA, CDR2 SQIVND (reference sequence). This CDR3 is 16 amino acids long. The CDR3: CASSPGPGQGDQPQHF. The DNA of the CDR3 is TGTGCCAGTAGTCCGGGACCGGGACAGGGCGATCAGCCCCAGCATTTT.

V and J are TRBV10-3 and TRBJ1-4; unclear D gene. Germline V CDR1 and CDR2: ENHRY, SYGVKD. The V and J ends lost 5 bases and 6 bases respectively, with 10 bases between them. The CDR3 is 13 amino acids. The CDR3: CAISTDKDEKLFF. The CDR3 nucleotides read TGTGCCATCAGTACAGACAAAGATGAAAAACTGTTTTTT.

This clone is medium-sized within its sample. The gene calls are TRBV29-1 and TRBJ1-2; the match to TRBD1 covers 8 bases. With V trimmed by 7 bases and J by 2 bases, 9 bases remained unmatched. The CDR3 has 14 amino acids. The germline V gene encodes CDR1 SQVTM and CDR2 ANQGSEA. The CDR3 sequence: CSATGTGANYGYTF. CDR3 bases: TGCAGCGCGACCGGGACAGGAGCAAACTATGGCTACACCTTC.